This entry concerns a single T cell receptor beta chain. The antigen is undetermined. PCR used 60 Vbeta primers and 13 Jbeta primers. Profiled with immunoSEQ multiplex PCR; TCRdb holds only in-frame clones, not every one. The sample consists of 180,000 or so clones, about 80% of them appearing once. This sample is part of a study of cytomegalovirus exposure and HLA in healthy donors. Study-level points and caveats: Researchers reported in a later analysis that common viral pathogens appeared linked to several top clusters. TCR beta chain V- and J-gene trimming was linked, in a later analysis, to a missense variant in DCLRE1C.

Among the donors, all were healthy bone marrow donors. Germline CDR1 reads MDHEN; CDR2 reads SYDVKM. There are 15 residues in the CDR3. V lost 5 bases, J lost 5 bases, and 12 bases stayed unmatched. The source is a woman aged 60-75 years in good health and CMV-seropositive. The sample taken for sequencing was PBMCs. The V and J genes are TRBV28 and TRBJ2-7, with 7 bases aligning to TRBD1. The CDR3 DNA reads TGTGCCAGCAGTGCGTCCGGGACAGCGCTTAACGAGCAGTACTTC. Protein sequence: CASSASGTALNEQYF.